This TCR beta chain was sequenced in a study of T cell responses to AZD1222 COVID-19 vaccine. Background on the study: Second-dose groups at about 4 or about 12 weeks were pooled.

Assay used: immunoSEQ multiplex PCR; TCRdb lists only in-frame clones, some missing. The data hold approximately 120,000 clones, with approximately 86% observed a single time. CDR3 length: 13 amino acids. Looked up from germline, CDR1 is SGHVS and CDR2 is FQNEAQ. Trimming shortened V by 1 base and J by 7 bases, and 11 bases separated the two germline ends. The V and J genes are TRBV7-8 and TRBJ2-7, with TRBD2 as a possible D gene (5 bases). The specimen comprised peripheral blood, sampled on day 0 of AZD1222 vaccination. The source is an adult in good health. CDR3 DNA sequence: TGTGCCAGCAGCTTAGAAGACCGGGGAGAGCAGTACTTC. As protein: CASSLEDRGEQYF.